The text below deals with one T cell receptor (beta chain). TCRdb fed the 5' RACE reads into MiXCR, producing one record per CDR3 protein. The table records some 550,000 distinct CDR3 sequences, approximately 21% of them present only once. The CDR3 runs 16 residues. Per the germline V gene, CDR1 is SGHTA and CDR2 is FQGNSA. Germline trimming cut 5 bases from V and 1 base from J; bases unmatched to any gene: 9. This specimen belongs to a study of T cells after yellow fever vaccination. This clonotype was obtained from a young man who received the YFV17D yellow fever vaccine. Material: PBMCs, obtained 15 days after the yellow fever booster vaccination. The chain carries TRBV7-2 and TRBJ2-3; TRBD1 agrees at 7 bases. The CDR3: CASSATGTVGTDTQYF. In DNA form, the CDR3 reads TGTGCCAGCAGCGCAACCGGGACAGTAGGCACAGATACGCAGTATTTT.